This TCR beta chain was identified during a study of cytomegalovirus exposure and HLA in healthy donors. The ends were cut back, 2 bases at V and 10 bases at J, with 11 bases in the middle. Germline-derived CDR1 and CDR2 are MGHDK and SYGVNS. This CDR3 has 12 residues. PCR primers comprised 60 Vbeta and 13 Jbeta primers. The table came from immunoSEQ multiplex PCR; TCRdb's copy has only in-frame clones and leaves some out. The table lists about 20,000 clones. The sample consisted of PBMCs. The chain recombines TRBV25-1 with TRBJ1-1, with D possibly matching TRBD1 (5 bases). This receptor was obtained from a man between 60 and 70 years old in good health and CMV-seropositive. In DNA, the CDR3 is TGTGCCAGCAGTGAAGGGGGACTTCGAGCTTTCTTT. It is translated as CASSEGGLRAFF.